Listed here is a single TCR beta chain. Its antigen is unknown. The PCR employed 60 Vbeta primers together with 13 Jbeta primers. Generated by immunoSEQ multiplex PCR, the TCRdb table keeps only in-frame clones and is missing some. The data hold fewer than 65,000 clones, with roughly 80% observed a single time. These data originate in a study of cytomegalovirus exposure and HLA in healthy donors. Findings and limits, study-wide: Links to common viral pathogens appeared, in a later analysis, for several of the most significant clusters. It was likely that a cluster of highly shared sequence variants was a sequencing artifact.

Germline CDR1 SEHNR, CDR2 FQNEAQ (reference sequence). There are 12 residues in the CDR3. The chain is built from TRBV7-9 and TRBJ2-5, with TRBD1 identical over 10 bases. Sequencing used PBMCs. The source is a woman in her forties in good health and CMV-seropositive. CDR3 coding DNA: TGTGCATCGACAGGGGGCCTGGAGACCCAGTACTTC. This sequence encodes CASTGGLETQYF.